The T cell receptor beta chain under discussion was sequenced for a study of T cell responses to AZD1222 COVID-19 vaccine. The CDR3 length is 16 residues. The V and J ends lost 5 bases and 2 bases, in that order; junction bases with no gene match: 11. CDR1 is SGHTA, CDR2 FQGNSA, per germline. Study findings and constraints: Increased Spike-specific TCR breadth and depth were observed after two AZD1222 doses. Possibly, clonal diversity was underestimated; donors were largely white British and included more females. Baseline serostatus was positive in only a handful of AZD1222 recipients.

Here immunoSEQ multiplex PCR was the method, and the copy in TCRdb shows in-frame clones only, minus some. The table has about 130,000 clones, 90% seen once. A remark on this clone: The target antigen is unknown.

The chain has TRBV7-2 and TRBJ2-7; 8 bases align to TRBD2. The specimen was peripheral blood, collected on day 0 of AZD1222 vaccination. The source is an adult in good health. Written as DNA, the CDR3 is TGTGCCAGCAGCCCTGGGCACGGGAGGGCCCCCTACGAGCAGTACTTC. Translating gives CASSPGHGRAPYEQYF.